This TCR beta chain was identified in a study of sequential checkpoint blockade in melanoma. Generated by immunoSEQ multiplex PCR, the TCRdb table keeps only in-frame clones and is missing some. The table shows about 28,000 clones, with about 80% occurring only once. The treatment: randomized to nivolumab then ipilimumab (arm A) or the reverse (arm B). No patient had prior DNA-damaging chemotherapy. This CDR3 is 15 amino acids long. Germline V lookup: CDR1 SGHTS, CDR2 YDEGEE. V lost 7 bases to trimming and J lost 4 bases; unmatched junction nucleotides: 13. The clonotype was recovered from a human donor with melanoma. The specimen comprised CD8+ T cells sorted from blood (inferred from file names), sampled from a patient given nivolumab and ipilimumab in sequence. The J gene is TRBJ1-1, the V gene TRBV5-8, with 7 bases lining up with TRBD1. CDR3 loop: CASALENRGGTEAFF. CDR3 bases: TGTGCCAGCGCGTTGGAGAACAGGGGTGGCACTGAAGCTTTCTTT. The entire variable domain, with the rest obtained from reference TRBV5-8 and TRBJ1-1, is as follows: EAGVTQSPTHLIKTRGQQATLRCSPISGHTSVYWYQQALGLGLQFLLWYDEGEERNRGNFPPRFSGRQFPNYSSELNVNALELEDSALYLCASALENRGGTEAFFGQGTRLTVV.